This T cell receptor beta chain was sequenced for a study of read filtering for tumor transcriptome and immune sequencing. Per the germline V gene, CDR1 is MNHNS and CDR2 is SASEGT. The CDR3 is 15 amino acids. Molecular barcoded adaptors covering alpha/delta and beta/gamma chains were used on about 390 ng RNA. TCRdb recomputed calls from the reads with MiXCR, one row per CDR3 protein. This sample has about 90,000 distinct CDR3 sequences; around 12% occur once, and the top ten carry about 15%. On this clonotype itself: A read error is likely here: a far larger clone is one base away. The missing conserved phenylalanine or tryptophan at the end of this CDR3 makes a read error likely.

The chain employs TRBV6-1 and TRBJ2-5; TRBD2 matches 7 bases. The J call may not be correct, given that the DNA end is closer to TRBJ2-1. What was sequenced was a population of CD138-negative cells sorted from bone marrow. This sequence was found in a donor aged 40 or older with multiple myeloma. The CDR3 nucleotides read TGTGCCAGCCGCCCACGGGGAGGGAGAATTGATGAGCAGTTCTCC. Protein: CASRPRGGRIDEQFS.